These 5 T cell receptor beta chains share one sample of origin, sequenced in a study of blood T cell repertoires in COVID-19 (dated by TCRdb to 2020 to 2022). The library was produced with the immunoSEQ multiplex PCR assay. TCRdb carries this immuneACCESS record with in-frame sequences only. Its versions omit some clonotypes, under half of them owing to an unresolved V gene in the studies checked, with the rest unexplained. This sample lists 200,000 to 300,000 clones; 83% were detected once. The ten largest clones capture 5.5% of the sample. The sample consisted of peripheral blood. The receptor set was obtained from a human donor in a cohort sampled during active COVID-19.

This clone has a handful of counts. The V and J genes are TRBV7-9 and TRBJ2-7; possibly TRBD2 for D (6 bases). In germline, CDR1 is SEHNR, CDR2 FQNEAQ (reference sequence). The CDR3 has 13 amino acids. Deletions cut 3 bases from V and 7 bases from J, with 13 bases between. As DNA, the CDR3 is TGTGCCAGCAGCTTGGAGGGGCCCGGGGAGCAGTACTTC. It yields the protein CASSLEGPGEQYF.

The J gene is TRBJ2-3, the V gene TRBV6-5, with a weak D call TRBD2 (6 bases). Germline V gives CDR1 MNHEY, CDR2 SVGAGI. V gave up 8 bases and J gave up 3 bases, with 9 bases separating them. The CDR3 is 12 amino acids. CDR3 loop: CASGGSTDTQYF. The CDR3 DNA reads TGTGCCAGCGGGGGGTCGACAGATACGCAGTATTTT.

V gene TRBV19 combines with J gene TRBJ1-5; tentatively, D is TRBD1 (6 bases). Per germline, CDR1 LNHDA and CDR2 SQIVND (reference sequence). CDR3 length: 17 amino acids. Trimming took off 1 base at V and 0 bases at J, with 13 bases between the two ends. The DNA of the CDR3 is TGTGCCAGTAGTATAGGGCAGGGGCTCTATAGCAATCAGCCCCAGCATTTT. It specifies CASSIGQGLYSNQPQHF.

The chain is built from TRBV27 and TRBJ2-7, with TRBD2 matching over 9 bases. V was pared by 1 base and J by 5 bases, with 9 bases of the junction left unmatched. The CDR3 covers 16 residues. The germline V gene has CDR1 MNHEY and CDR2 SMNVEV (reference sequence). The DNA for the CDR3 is TGTGCCAGCAGTTTATACGATAGCGGGAGTTCCCACGAGCAGTACTTC. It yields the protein CASSLYDSGSSHEQYF.

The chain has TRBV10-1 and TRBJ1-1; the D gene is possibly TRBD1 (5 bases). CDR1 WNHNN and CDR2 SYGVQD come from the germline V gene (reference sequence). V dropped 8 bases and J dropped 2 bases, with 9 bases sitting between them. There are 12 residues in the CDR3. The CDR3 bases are TGCGCCAGCCGGGGGGACAACACTGAAGCTTTCTTT. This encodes CASRGDNTEAFF.